The 13 T cell receptor beta chains listed next were all sequenced from one sample in a study of blood T cell repertoires in COVID-19. Sequencing was performed with immunoSEQ multiplex PCR; in TCRdb, only in-frame clones are kept and a portion is missing. The sample carries 56,000 or so clones, 65% to 90% recorded once. The sample was peripheral blood. These receptors originate from a human donor in a cohort sampled during active COVID-19.

V and J are TRBV24-1 and TRBJ2-7; 7 positions agree with TRBD1. Germline-derived CDR1 and CDR2 are KGHDR and SFDVKD. This CDR3 comprises 14 residues. V lost 4 bases, J lost 3 bases, and 5 bases stayed unmatched. CDR3 coding DNA: TGTGCCACCAGTGAGACAGGGAAAAACTACGAGCAGTACTTC. It codes for CATSETGKNYEQYF.

The chain couples TRBV4-1 to TRBJ2-1; D is perhaps TRBD2 (6 bases). V shed 0 bases and J shed 0 bases, with 12 bases lying between them. Looked up from germline, CDR1 is MGHRA and CDR2 is YSYEKL. The CDR3 contains 17 residues. Here the CDR3 reads CASSQDLALISYNEQFF. The DNA for the CDR3 is TGCGCCAGCAGCCAAGATCTAGCGCTCATCTCCTACAATGAGCAGTTCTTC.

The chain uses TRBV21-1 and TRBJ1-5. TRBV21-1 is listed as a pseudogene. The CDR3 totals 17 residues. The CDR3 DNA is TGTGCCAGCAGCACACGACTCGGGGATCGGGTTGGTCAGCCCCAGCATTTT. This codes for CASSTRLGDRVGQPQHF.

Written as DNA, the CDR3 is TGTGCCAGCAGCTTCGGCTCTGGCGGGAGTTCCTACAATGAGCAGTTCTTC. This encodes CASSFGSGGSSYNEQFF. This sequence joins TRBV7-9 and TRBJ2-1, with 7 bases lining up with TRBD2. V lost 3 bases and J lost 1; bases outside the gene matches: 9. Germline V gene sequence: CDR1 SEHNR, CDR2 FQNEAQ (reference sequence). This CDR3 has 17 residues.

The chain has TRBV30 and TRBJ2-7; 8 nucleotides agree with TRBD1. V dropped 6 bases and J dropped 2; count of bases not matched to a gene: 9. CDR1 is GTSNPN and CDR2 is SVGIG in the germline V gene (reference sequence). This CDR3 spans 14 amino acids. CDR3 bases: TGTGCCTGCAAGACCGGACAGGGCCCCTACGAGCAGTACTTC. This translates into CACKTGQGPYEQYF. The variable domain in full, completed from reference TRBV30 and TRBJ2-7, reads SQTIHQWPATLVQPVGSPLSLECTVEGTSNPNLYWYRQAAGRGLQLLFYSVGIGQISSEVPQNLSASRPQDRQFILSSKKLLLSDSGFYLCACKTGQGPYEQYFGPGTRLTVT.

CDR3 DNA: TGTGCCAGCAGTTATGGGAGCTCCTACAATGAGCAGTTCTTC. Amino acid sequence: CASSYGSSYNEQFF. The J gene is TRBJ2-1, the V gene TRBV6-5, with D maybe TRBD2 (5 bases). CDR1 and CDR2 (germline): MNHEY, SVGAGI. With 3 bases removed from V and 0 bases from J, the gap between germline ends came to 6 bases. This CDR3 is 14 amino acids long.

J is TRBJ2-3 and V is TRBV21-1; TRBD2 is taken as the D call from the table, unchecked against the DNA. TRBV21-1 is a pseudogene segment. This CDR3 comprises 15 residues. The CDR3 sequence is CASSNSGSWGNTQYF. The DNA for the CDR3 is TGTGCCAGCTCGAATAGCGGGAGTTGGGGGAATACGCAGTATTTT.

V and J are TRBV30 and TRBJ2-1; 7 bases agree with TRBD1. The germline CDR1 and CDR2 sequences are GTSNPN and SVGIG (reference sequence). The V and J ends lost 1 base and 3 bases, in that order; junction bases with no gene match: 12. This CDR3 is 17 amino acids long. The CDR3 protein is CAWSGSRAGGNYNEQFF. For the CDR3, the DNA is TGTGCCTGGAGTGGATCGAGGGCAGGGGGTAACTACAATGAGCAGTTCTTC.

The chain links TRBV7-2 to TRBJ2-3; 9 nucleotides match TRBD2. V gave up 3 bases and J gave up 2 bases; unmatched junction bases: 3. The CDR3 length is 15 residues. The germline gives CDR1 SGHTA, CDR2 FQGNSA. In DNA form, the CDR3 reads TGTGCCAGCAGCTTTCTAGCGGGGACCACAGATACGCAGTATTTT. Amino acids: CASSFLAGTTDTQYF.

This clone was observed a few times. The chain joins TRBV2 to TRBJ1-5; D might be TRBD1 (6 bases). V gave up 6 bases and J gave up 3 bases, with 9 bases separating them. In germline, CDR1 is SNHLY, CDR2 FYNNEI. The CDR3 consists of 13 residues. DNA for the CDR3: TGTGCCAGCAGACAGGGTTACAATCAGCCCCAGCATTTT. Its protein is CASRQGYNQPQHF. Full variable domain (missing parts from reference TRBV2 and TRBJ1-5): EPEVTQTPSHQVTQMGQEVILRCVPISNHLYFYWYRQILGQKVEFLVSFYNNEISEKSEIFDDQFSVERPDGSNFTLKIRSTKLEDSAMYFCASRQGYNQPQHFGDGTRLSIL.

This chain links TRBV18 with TRBJ1-3; a weak D match, TRBD1 (5 bases). Deletions cut 2 bases from V and 3 bases from J, with 11 bases between. This CDR3 comprises 15 residues. Germline V gives CDR1 KGHSH, CDR2 LQKENI. The CDR3 reads CASSPSEGVGNTIYF. In DNA form, the CDR3 reads TGTGCCAGCTCACCATCCGAAGGGGTTGGAAACACCATATATTTT.

The chain combines TRBV19 with TRBJ2-6; the match to TRBD1 covers 9 bases. Germline V lookup: CDR1 LNHDA, CDR2 SQIVND (reference sequence). The CDR3 spans 17 residues. After removal of 4 bases from V and 4 bases from J, the junction contained 8 bases not matched to a gene. DNA for the CDR3: TGTGCCAGTAGTAAAACAGGGGGCGTGACCGGGGCCAACGTCCTGACTTTC. Protein sequence: CASSKTGGVTGANVLTF.

The chain has TRBV13 and TRBJ2-7; 9 bases match TRBD1. CDR3 length: 15 residues. V trimming: 5 bases; J trimming: 3 bases; junction bases outside the gene matches: 8. From germline, CDR1 is PRHDT and CDR2 FYEKMQ (reference sequence). For the CDR3, the DNA is TGTGCCAGCAGCCCGGGGACAGGGAGTTTCTACGAGCAGTACTTC. It encodes CASSPGTGSFYEQYF.